The TCR beta chain under discussion was sequenced for a study of T-cell memory formation after mild COVID-19. Study-wide findings and caveats: CM and EM subsets held most contracting CD4+ clones; EMRA held CD8+ ones.

TCRdb fed the 5' RACE reads into MiXCR, producing one record per CDR3 protein. The sample lists around 370,000 distinct CDR3 sequences, 20% to 25% seen once, with around 12% in the top ten. CDR1 is SGHTA and CDR2 is FQGTGA in the germline V gene. The CDR3 runs 16 residues. V was clipped by 5 bases and J by 3 bases; unmatched bases: 8. Comments on this clonotype: Its antigen is not identified.

The chain couples TRBV7-3 to TRBJ2-3; the match to TRBD2 covers 10 bases. Sample: PBMCs or a T cell subset sorted from them (not recorded which). The source is an adult woman who had mild COVID-19 (a few samples of this study predate the infection). Cell type and time point are not known. This CDR3 reads CASSALAGDWTDTQYF. The CDR3 DNA is TGTGCCAGCAGCGCCCTAGCGGGAGATTGGACAGATACGCAGTATTTT.